Listed below are T cell receptor beta chains from one sample, sequenced in a study of blood T cells in healthy people across ages. Each CDR3 protein is one row after TCRdb ran MiXCR on the 5' RACE reads. The sample includes some 790,000 distinct CDR3 sequences, under 30% of them seen just once. The sample comprised blood. Receptors originate from an elderly woman in good health. Both conserved end residues are part of each CDR3. The order of the fields is V gene, clone size, D gene, J gene, CDR3 protein, CDR3 DNA. The D gene is left open where the match is weak. The listing skips clone size in some rows; elsewhere it reads once, few, many or a size class.

>TRBV27|few|.|TRBJ1-1
CASSFAMGTEAFF
TGTGCCAGCAGTTTTGCTATGGGGACTGAAGCTTTCTTT
>TRBV12-3/TRBV12-4|many|.|TRBJ2-5
CASQTRGEKTQYF
TGTGCCAGCCAAACGAGGGGCGAAAAGACCCAGTACTTC
>TRBV27|few|TRBD1|TRBJ2-3
CASSGQGQPGADTQYF
TGTGCCAGCAGCGGACAGGGGCAACCCGGGGCAGATACGCAGTATTTT
>TRBV6-5|.|TRBD1|TRBJ1-5
CASKARDSFNQPQHF
TGTGCCAGCAAAGCTAGGGACAGCTTCAATCAGCCCCAGCATTTT
>TRBV11-3|few|TRBD2|TRBJ2-3
CASSLSGGQTDTQYF
TGTGCCAGCAGCTTATCGGGGGGGCAGACAGATACGCAGTATTTT
>TRBV4-2|.|TRBD2|TRBJ2-1
CASSQWGGGAINEQFF
TGTGCCAGCAGCCAATGGGGCGGGGGGGCCATCAATGAGCAGTTCTTC
>TRBV7-9|many|TRBD2|TRBJ2-1
CASRSSGAFHNEQFF
TGTGCCAGCAGATCTAGCGGGGCATTCCACAATGAGCAGTTCTTC
>TRBV7-4|many|TRBD1|TRBJ1-1
CPQGGGPNTEAFF
TGTCCACAAGGAGGGGGCCCGAACACTGAAGCTTTCTTT
>TRBV20-1|many|.|TRBJ1-2
CSARGSGTNYGYTF
TGCAGTGCTAGGGGGTCAGGAACTAACTATGGCTACACCTTC
>TRBV4-3|many|TRBD2|TRBJ2-5
CASSQELSTSGAQETQYF
TGCGCCAGCAGCCAAGAACTATCGACTAGCGGGGCCCAAGAGACCCAGTACTTC
>TRBV2|.|.|TRBJ1-6
CASSERSGNSPLHF
TGTGCCAGCAGTGAGAGGTCAGGAAATTCACCCCTCCACTTT
>TRBV5-5|few|TRBD1|TRBJ1-2
CASRRQGDYGYTF
TGTGCCAGCAGGCGACAGGGGGACTATGGCTACACCTTC
>TRBV7-2|many|TRBD2|TRBJ2-5
CASSRKTSGGALGETQYF
TGTGCCAGCAGCCGGAAGACTAGCGGGGGGGCCTTGGGGGAGACCCAGTACTTC
>TRBV12-3/TRBV12-4|many|TRBD1|TRBJ1-5
CASRSDRGKVFYQPQHF
TGTGCCAGCAGATCGGACAGGGGCAAGGTATTTTATCAGCCCCAGCATTTT
>TRBV14|few|.|TRBJ1-2
CASSQAKGPYGYTF
TGTGCCAGCAGCCAAGCTAAGGGGCCCTATGGCTACACCTTC
>TRBV6-2/TRBV6-3|.|.|TRBJ2-1
CASSFTTGTGNEQFF
TGTGCCAGCAGCTTTACAACCGGGACTGGCAATGAGCAGTTCTTC
>TRBV30|many|.|TRBJ1-1
CAWSTRMNTEAFF
TGTGCCTGGAGTACTAGAATGAACACTGAAGCTTTCTTT
>TRBV4-2|many|TRBD2|TRBJ2-1
CASSQDGSGGKGNEQFF
TGTGCCAGCAGCCAAGACGGCAGCGGGGGAAAGGGCAATGAGCAGTTCTTC
>TRBV12-3/TRBV12-4|.|TRBD2|TRBJ2-3
CASSLSSGGGDTQYF
TGTGCCAGCAGTTTATCTAGCGGGGGGGGTGATACGCAGTATTTT
>TRBV7-9|.|TRBD1|TRBJ2-1
CASSRFGTDNEQFF
TGTGCCAGCAGTCGGTTCGGGACAGACAATGAGCAGTTCTTC
>TRBV6-2/TRBV6-3|many|TRBD1|TRBJ2-1
CASSFGTGEGEQFF
TGTGCCAGCAGTTTTGGGACAGGGGAGGGAGAGCAGTTCTTC
>TRBV30|.|.|TRBJ1-2
CAWSVPSLRGAYGYTF
TGTGCCTGGAGTGTACCCTCTTTACGGGGGGCGTATGGCTACACCTTC
>TRBV6-2/TRBV6-3|.|.|TRBJ2-2
CASTKRDKGPAGTGELFF
TGTGCCAGCACCAAACGGGACAAGGGCCCCGCGGGCACCGGGGAGCTGTTTTTT
>TRBV7-2|many|TRBD1|TRBJ2-5
CASSVDRVETQYF
TGTGCCAGCAGCGTCGACAGGGTAGAGACCCAGTACTTC
>TRBV12-3/TRBV12-4|many|.|TRBJ1-6
CATSAQGRYYNSPLHF
TGTGCCACCTCAGCCCAGGGGCGATATTATAATTCACCCCTCCACTTT
>TRBV20-1|many|.|TRBJ1-6
CSARGEYNSPLHF
TGCAGTGCTAGAGGGGAGTATAATTCACCCCTCCACTTT